This TCR beta chain was found in a study of CD8 T cells in Susac syndrome. General study findings and limits: Only a relatively small number of individuals were included in the TCR sequencing and HLA analysis.

It was treatment-naive patients with stable or active relapsing-remitting disease who made up the multiple sclerosis controls. Bulk CD8+ and CD4+ cells came from magnetic negative isolation; CD8+ TEMRA by FACS. With respect to this clonotype: Its antigen is still unknown.

Random hexamers were used to reverse transcribe the RNA input (roughly 0.5 to 1 ug). TCR beta CDR3 was amplified by immunoSEQ multiplex PCR. This amplification extended across 54 Vbeta and 13 Jbeta segments. One entry per CDR3 protein, called by TCRdb with MiXCR from the immunoSEQ multiplex PCR reads. The sample records 95,000 to 150,000 distinct CDR3 sequences, more than 85% being singletons. Sequenced: CD8+ T cells from PBMCs. This TCR came from a human donor with multiple sclerosis.

For the CDR3, the DNA is TGTGCCAGCAGCTTAGTCGCGGCTAGCGGGGGCCCTAGCACAGATACGCAGTATTTT. Translation: CASSLVAASGGPSTDTQYF. The chain uses TRBV7-8 and TRBJ2-3, with TRBD2 identical over 10 bases. The CDR3 extends over 19 amino acids. Germline V gives CDR1 SGHVS, CDR2 FQNEAQ. Germline trimming cut 1 base from V and 0 bases from J; bases unmatched to any gene: 10.